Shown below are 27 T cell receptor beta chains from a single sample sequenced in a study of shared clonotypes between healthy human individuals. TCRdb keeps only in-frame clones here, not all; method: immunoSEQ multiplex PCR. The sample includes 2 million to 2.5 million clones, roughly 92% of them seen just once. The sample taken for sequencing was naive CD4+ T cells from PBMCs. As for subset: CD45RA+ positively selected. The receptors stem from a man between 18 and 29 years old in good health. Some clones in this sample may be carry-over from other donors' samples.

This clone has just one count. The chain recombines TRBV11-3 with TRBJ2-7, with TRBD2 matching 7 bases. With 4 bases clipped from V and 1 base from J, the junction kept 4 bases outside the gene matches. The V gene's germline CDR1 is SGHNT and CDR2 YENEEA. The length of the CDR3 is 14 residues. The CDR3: CASSSGGSSYEQYF. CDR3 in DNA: TGTGCCAGCAGCTCCGGGGGGAGTTCCTACGAGCAGTACTTC.

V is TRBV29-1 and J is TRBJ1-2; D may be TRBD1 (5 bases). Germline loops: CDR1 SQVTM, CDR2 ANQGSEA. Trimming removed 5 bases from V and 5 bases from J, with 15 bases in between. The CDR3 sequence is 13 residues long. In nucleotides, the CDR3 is TGCAGCGTTACCATGAGGCCAGGGTATGGCTACACCTTC. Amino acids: CSVTMRPGYGYTF.

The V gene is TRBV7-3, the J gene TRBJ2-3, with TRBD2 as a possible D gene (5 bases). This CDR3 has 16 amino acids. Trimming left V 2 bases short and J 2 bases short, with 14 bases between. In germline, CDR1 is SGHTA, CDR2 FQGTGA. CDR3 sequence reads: CASSLAGRGNTDTQYF. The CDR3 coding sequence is TGTGCCAGCAGCTTAGCAGGCCGGGGAAACACAGATACGCAGTATTTT.

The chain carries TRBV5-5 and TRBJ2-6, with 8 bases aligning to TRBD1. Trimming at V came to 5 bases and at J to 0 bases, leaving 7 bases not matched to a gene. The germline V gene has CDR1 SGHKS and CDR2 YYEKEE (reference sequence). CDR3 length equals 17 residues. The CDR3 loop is CASRTGTGFSGANVLTF. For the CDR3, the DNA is TGTGCCAGCAGGACCGGGACAGGATTCTCTGGGGCCAACGTCCTGACTTTC.

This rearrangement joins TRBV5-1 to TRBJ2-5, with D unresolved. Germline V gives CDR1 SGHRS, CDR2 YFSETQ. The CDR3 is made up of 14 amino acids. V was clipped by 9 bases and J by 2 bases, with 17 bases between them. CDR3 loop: CAIPPARRQETQYF. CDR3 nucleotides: TGCGCCATCCCACCGGCTAGGCGGCAAGAGACCCAGTACTTC.

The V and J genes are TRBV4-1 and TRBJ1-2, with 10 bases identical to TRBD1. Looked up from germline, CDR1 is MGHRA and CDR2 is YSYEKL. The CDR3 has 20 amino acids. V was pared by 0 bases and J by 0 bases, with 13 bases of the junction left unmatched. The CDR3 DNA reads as TGCGCCAGCAGCCAAGATCTGTATAGGACAGGGGGGGCCGCTAACTATGGCTACACCTTC. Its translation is CASSQDLYRTGGAANYGYTF.

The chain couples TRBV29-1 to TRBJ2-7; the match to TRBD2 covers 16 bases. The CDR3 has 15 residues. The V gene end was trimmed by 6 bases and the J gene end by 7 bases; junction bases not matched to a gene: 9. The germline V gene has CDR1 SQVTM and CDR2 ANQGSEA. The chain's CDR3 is CSVPGTSGRAGEQYF. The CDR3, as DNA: TGCAGCGTACCCGGGACTAGCGGGAGGGCCGGAGAGCAGTACTTC.

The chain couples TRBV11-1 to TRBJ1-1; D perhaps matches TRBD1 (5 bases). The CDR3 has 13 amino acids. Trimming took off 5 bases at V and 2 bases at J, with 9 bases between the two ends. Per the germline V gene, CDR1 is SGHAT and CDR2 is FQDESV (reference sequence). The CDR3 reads CASSRGVNTEAFF. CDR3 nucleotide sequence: TGTGCCAGCAGCCGGGGGGTTAACACTGAAGCTTTCTTT.

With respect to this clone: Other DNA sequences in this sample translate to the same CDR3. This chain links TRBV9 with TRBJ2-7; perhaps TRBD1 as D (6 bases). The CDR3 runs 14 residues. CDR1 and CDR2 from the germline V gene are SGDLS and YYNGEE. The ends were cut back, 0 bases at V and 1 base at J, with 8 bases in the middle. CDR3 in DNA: TGTGCCAGCAGCGTAGAGGACAGATCCTACGAGCAGTACTTC. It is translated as CASSVEDRSYEQYF.

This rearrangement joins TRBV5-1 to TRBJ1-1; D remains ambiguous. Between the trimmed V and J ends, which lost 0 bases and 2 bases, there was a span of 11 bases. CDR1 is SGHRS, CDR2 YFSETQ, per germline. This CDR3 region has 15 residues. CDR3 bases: TGCGCCAGCAGCTTGGAGGGCCCTACCAACACTGAAGCTTTCTTT. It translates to CASSLEGPTNTEAFF.

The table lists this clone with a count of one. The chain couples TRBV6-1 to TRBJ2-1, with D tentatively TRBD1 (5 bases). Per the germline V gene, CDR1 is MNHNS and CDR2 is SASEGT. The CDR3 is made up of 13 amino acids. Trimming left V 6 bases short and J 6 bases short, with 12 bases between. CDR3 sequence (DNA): TGTGCCAGCAGCCCCCAGGGTCTCAATGAGCAGTTCTTC. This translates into CASSPQGLNEQFF.

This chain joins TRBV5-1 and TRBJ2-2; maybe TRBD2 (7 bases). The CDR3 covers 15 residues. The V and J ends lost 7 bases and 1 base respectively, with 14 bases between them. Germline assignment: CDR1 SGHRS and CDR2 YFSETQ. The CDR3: CASGGAQGNTGELFF. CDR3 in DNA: TGCGCCAGCGGGGGGGCCCAGGGGAACACCGGGGAGCTGTTTTTT.

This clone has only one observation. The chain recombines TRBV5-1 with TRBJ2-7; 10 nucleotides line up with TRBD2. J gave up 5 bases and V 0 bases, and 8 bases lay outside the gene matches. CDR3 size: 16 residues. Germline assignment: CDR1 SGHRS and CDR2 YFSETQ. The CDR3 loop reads CASSLGGSSGSHEQYF. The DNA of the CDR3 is TGCGCCAGCAGCTTGGGGGGGTCTAGCGGGAGCCACGAGCAGTACTTC.

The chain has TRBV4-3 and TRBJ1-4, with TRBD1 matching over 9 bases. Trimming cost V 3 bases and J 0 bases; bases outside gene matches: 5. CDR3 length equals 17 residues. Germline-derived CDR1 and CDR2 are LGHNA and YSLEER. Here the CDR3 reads CASSQNDRGATNEKLFF. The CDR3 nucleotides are TGCGCCAGCAGCCAGAATGACAGGGGGGCAACTAATGAAAAACTGTTTTTT.

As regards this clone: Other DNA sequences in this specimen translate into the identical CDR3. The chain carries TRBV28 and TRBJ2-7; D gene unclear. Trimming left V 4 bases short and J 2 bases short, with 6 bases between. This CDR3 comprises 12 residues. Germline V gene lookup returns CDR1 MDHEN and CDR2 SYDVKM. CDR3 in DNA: TGTGCCAGCAGTTCCCGAGCCTACGAGCAGTACTTC. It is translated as CASSSRAYEQYF.

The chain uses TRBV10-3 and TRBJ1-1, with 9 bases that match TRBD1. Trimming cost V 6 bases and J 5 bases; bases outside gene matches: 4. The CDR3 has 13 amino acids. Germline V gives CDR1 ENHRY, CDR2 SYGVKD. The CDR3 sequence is CAISNGQGTEAFF. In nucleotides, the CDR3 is TGTGCCATCAGCAATGGACAGGGGACTGAAGCTTTCTTT.

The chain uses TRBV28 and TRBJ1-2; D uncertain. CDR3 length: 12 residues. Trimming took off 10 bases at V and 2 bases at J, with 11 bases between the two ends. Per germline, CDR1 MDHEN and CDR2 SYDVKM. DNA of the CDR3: TGTGCCACAGAAGGTCAAAACTATGGCTACACCTTC. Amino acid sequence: CATEGQNYGYTF.

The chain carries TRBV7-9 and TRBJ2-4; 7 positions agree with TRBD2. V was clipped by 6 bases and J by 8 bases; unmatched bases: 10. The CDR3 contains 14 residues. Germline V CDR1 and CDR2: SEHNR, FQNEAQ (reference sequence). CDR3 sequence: CASRKAGPRDIQYF. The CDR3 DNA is TGTGCCAGCAGGAAAGCGGGACCCCGAGACATTCAGTACTTC.

In DNA form, the CDR3 reads TGTGCCAGCAGCTTATTGATGTCGTTGGTAAACACCATATATTTT. Protein: CASSLLMSLVNTIYF. The chain recombines TRBV7-2 with TRBJ1-3; D gene uncertain. CDR3 length equals 15 residues. Germline CDR1 and CDR2: SGHTA and FQGNSA. Trimming cost V 2 bases and J 6 bases, with 14 bases left between them.

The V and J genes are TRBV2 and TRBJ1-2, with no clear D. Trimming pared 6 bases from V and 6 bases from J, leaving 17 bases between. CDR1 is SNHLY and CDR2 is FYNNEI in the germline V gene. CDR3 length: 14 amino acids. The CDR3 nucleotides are TGTGCCAGCAGCTCACAGTTACTTCAGGATGGCTACACCTTC. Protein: CASSSQLLQDGYTF.

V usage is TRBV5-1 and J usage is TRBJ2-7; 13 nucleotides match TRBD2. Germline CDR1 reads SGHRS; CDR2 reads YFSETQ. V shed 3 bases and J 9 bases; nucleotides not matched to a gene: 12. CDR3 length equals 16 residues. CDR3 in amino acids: CASSSTSGGPGERQYF. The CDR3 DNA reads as TGCGCCAGCAGCTCGACTAGCGGGGGGCCGGGGGAGAGGCAGTACTTC.

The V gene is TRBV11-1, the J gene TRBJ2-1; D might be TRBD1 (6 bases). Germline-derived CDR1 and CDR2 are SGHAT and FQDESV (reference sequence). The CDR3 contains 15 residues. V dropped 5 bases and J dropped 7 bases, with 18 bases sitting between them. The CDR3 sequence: CASSPRAGVGNEQFF. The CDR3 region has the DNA TGTGCCAGCAGCCCCCGGGCAGGGGTAGGGAATGAGCAGTTCTTC.

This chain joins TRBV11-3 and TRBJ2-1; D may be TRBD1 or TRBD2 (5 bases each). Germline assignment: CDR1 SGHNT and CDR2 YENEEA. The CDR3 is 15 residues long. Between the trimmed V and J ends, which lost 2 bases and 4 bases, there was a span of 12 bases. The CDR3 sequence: CASSLSGTGYNEQFF. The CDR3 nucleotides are TGTGCCAGCAGCTTATCGGGAACAGGTTACAATGAGCAGTTCTTC.

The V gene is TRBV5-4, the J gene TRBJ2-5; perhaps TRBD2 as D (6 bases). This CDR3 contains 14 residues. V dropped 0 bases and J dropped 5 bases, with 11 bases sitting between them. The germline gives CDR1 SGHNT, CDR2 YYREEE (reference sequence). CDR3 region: CASSLVATRETQYF. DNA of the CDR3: TGTGCCAGCAGCTTGGTTGCGACTAGGGAGACCCAGTACTTC.

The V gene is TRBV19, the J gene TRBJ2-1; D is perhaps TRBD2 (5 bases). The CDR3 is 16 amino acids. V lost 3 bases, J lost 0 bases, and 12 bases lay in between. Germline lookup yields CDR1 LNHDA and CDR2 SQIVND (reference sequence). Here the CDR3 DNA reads TGTGCCAGTAGTATTCTCTCCGGGGACTCCTACAATGAGCAGTTCTTC. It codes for CASSILSGDSYNEQFF.

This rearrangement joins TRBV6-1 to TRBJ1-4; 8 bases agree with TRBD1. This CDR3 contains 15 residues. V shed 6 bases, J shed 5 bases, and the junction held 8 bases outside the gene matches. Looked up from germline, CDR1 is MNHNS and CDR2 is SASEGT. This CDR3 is CASRAGQGLNEKLFF. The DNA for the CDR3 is TGTGCCAGCAGGGCCGGACAGGGCTTAAATGAAAAACTGTTTTTT.

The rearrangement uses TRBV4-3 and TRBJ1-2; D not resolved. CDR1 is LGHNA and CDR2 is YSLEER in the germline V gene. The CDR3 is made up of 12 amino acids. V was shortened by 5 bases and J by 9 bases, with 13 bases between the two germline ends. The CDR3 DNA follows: TGCGCCAGCAGCGCCGAAAGTTCTCGCTACACCTTC. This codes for CASSAESSRYTF.